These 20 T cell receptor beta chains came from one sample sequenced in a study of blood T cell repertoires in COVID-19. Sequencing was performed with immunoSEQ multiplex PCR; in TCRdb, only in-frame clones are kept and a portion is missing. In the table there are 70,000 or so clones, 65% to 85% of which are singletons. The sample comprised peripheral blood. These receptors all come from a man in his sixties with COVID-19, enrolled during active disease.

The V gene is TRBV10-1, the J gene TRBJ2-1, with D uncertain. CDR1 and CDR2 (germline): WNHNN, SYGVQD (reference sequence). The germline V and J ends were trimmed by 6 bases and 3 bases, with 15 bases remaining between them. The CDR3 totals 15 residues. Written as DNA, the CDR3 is TGCGCCAGCAGCGATACGAATGAGGTCTACAATGAGCAGTTCTTC. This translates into CASSDTNEVYNEQFF.

CDR3 region: CAWGRGGLSYEQYF. For the CDR3, the DNA is TGTGCCTGGGGGCGGGGGGGCCTCTCATACGAGCAGTACTTC. The V call is TRBV30, the J call TRBJ2-7, with 9 bases fitting TRBD2. The CDR3 runs 14 residues. CDR1 and CDR2 from the germline V gene are GTSNPN and SVGIG (reference sequence). With V trimmed by 5 bases and J by 4 bases, 9 bases remained unmatched.

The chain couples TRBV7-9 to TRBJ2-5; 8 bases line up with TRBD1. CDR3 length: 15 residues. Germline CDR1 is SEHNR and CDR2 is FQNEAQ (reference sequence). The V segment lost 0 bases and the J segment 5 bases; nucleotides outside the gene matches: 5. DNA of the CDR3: TGTGCCAGCAGCTTAGCCAGGGGGCTTTATGAGACCCAGTACTTC. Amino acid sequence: CASSLARGLYETQYF.

CDR3 in amino acids: CAFAQVSTEAFF. In nucleotides, the CDR3 is TGTGCCTTCGCTCAGGTGAGCACTGAAGCTTTCTTT. V is TRBV30 and J is TRBJ1-1; unclear D gene. V was clipped by 7 bases and J by 4 bases, with 13 bases between them. The CDR3 spans 12 residues. CDR1 and CDR2 from the germline V gene are GTSNPN and SVGIG (reference sequence).

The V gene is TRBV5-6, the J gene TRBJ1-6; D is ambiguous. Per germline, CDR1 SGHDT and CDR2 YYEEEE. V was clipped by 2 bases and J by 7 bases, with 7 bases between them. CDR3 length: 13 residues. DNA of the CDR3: TGTGCCAGCAGCTTCAGGTGGAATTCACCCCTCCACTTT. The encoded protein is CASSFRWNSPLHF.

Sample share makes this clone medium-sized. CDR3 nucleotides: TGTGCCAGCAGCCCATCACTAGGGGAGCTGTTTTTT. It codes for CASSPSLGELFF. V is TRBV7-6 and J is TRBJ2-2; no reliable D call. V lost 5 bases, J lost 8 bases, and 9 bases lay in between. This CDR3 contains 12 residues. Per the germline V gene, CDR1 is SGHVS and CDR2 is FNYEAQ. Looking up the rest from reference TRBV7-6 and TRBJ2-2 gives the full variable domain: GAGVSQSPRYKVTKRGQDVALRCDPISGHVSLYWYRQALGQGPEFLTYFNYEAQQDKSGLPNDRFSAERPEGSISTLTIQRTEQRDSAMYRCASSPSLGELFFGEGSRLTVL.

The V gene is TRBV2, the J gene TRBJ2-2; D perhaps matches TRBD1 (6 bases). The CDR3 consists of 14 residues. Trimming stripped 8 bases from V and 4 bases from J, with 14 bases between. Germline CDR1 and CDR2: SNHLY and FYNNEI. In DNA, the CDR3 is TGTGCCAGCGACGGGACATTGGGCACCGGGGAGCTGTTTTTT. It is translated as CASDGTLGTGELFF.

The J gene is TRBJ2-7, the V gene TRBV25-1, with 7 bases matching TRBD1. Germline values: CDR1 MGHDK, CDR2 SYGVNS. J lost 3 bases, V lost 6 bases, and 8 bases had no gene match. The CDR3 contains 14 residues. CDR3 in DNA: TGTGCCAGCAGAAAGACAGGGCGCGGCTACGAGCAGTACTTC. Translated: CASRKTGRGYEQYF.

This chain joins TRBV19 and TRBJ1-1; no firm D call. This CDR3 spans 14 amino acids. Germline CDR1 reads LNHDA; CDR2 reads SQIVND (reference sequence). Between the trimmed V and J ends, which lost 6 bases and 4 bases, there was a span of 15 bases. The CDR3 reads CASSLGRELTEAFF. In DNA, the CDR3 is TGTGCCAGTAGCCTTGGAAGGGAGCTCACTGAAGCTTTCTTT.

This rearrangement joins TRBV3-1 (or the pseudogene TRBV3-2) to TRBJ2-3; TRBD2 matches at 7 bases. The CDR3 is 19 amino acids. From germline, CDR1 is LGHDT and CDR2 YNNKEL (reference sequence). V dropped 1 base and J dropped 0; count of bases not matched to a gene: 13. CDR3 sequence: CASSQVPPPQRGSTDTQYF. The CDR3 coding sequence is TGTGCCAGCAGCCAAGTACCCCCCCCTCAGCGGGGTAGCACAGATACGCAGTATTTT.

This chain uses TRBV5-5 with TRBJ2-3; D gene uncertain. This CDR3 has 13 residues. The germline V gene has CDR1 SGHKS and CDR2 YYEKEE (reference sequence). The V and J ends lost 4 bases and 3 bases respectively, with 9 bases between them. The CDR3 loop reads CASSPTWTDTQYF. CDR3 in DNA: TGTGCCAGCAGCCCTACTTGGACAGATACGCAGTATTTT.

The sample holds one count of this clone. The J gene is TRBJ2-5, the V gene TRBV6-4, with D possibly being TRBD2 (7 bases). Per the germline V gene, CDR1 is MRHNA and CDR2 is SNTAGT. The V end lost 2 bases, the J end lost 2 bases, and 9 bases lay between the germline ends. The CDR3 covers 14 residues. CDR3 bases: TGTGCCAGCAGTGACGGGGGGGCTCAAGAGACCCAGTACTTC. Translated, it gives CASSDGGAQETQYF.

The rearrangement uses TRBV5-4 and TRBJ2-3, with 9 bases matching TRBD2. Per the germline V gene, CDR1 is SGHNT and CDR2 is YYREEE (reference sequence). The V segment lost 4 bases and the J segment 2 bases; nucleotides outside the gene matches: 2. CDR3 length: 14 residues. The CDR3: CASSLAGITDTQYF. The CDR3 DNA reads TGTGCCAGCAGCCTAGCGGGAATCACAGATACGCAGTATTTT.

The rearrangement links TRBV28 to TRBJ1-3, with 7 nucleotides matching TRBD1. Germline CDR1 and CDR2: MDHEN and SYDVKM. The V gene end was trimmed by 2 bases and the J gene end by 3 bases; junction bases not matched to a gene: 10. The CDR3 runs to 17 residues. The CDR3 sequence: CASSLPPGTGVGNTIYF. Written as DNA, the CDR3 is TGTGCCAGCAGTTTACCCCCCGGCACAGGGGTTGGAAACACCATATATTTT.

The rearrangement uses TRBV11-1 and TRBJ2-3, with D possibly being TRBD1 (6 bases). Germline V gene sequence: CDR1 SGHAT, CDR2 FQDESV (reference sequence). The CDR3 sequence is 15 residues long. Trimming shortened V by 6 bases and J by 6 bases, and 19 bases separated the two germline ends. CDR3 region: CASRADGGIGDTQYF. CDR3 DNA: TGTGCCAGCAGGGCGGATGGGGGCATCGGCGATACGCAGTATTTT.

The CDR3 bases are TGTGCCTGGAGTGCTTTTACAGATACGCAGTATTTT. This translates into CAWSAFTDTQYF. This chain uses TRBV30 with TRBJ2-3; no definite D call. V was clipped by 1 base and J by 3 bases, with 5 bases between them. The germline gives CDR1 GTSNPN, CDR2 SVGIG (reference sequence). This CDR3 spans 12 amino acids.

The CDR3 reads CASSAEGIYEQYF. In DNA, the CDR3 is TGTGCCAGCTCAGCTGAGGGAATCTACGAGCAGTACTTC. This chain joins TRBV6-6 and TRBJ2-7; D might be TRBD2 (5 bases). This CDR3 region has 13 residues. Germline lookup yields CDR1 MNHNY and CDR2 SVGAGI (reference sequence). The ends were cut back, 8 bases at V and 3 bases at J, with 14 bases in the middle.

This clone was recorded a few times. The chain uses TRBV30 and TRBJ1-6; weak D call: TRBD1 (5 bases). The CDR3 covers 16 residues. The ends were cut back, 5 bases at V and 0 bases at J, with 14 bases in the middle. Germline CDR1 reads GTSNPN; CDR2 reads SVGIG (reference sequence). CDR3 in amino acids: CAWSRGGASYNSPLHF. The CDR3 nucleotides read TGTGCCTGGTCGCGCGGAGGGGCCTCCTATAATTCACCCCTCCACTTT.

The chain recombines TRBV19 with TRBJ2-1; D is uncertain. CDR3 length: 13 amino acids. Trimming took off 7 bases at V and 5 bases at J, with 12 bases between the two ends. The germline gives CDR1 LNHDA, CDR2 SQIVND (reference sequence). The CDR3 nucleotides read TGTGCCAGTATAGACACCCATCACAATGAGCAGTTCTTC. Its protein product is CASIDTHHNEQFF.

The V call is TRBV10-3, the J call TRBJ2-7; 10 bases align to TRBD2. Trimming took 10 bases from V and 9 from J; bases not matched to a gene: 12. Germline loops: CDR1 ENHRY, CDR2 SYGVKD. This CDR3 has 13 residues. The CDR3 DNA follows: TGTGCCAGTGAGCGGGAGGGTACGTTCGGGCAGTACTTC. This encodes CASEREGTFGQYF.